This T cell receptor beta chain was found in a study of OX40 agonist ivuxolimab in advanced cancers. Study-level points and caveats: CD4+ and CD8+ T cells in blood underwent clonal expansion by week 6 at 0.1 to 3.0 mg/kg. Antigen targets of the expanded peripheral T cells went undetermined. Some patients who did not respond also had low normalized T-cell clonal expansion.

About this clone: What it binds is unknown.

Using immunoSEQ multiplex PCR, the repertoire was profiled, and TCRdb retains in-frame clones only, with some absent. The repertoire holds approximately 70,000 clones, with roughly 80% as singletons. V was clipped by 0 bases and J by 8 bases; unmatched bases: 4. The CDR3 contains 14 residues. The germline V gene encodes CDR1 GTSNPN and CDR2 SVGIG (reference sequence). The TCR comes from an adult with an advanced solid tumor such as melanoma, head and neck, liver or kidney cancer. V is TRBV30 and J is TRBJ2-1; 10 nucleotides align to TRBD2. The starting material was CD4+ or CD8+ T cells sorted from blood, obtained in a trial of the OX40 agonist ivuxolimab. The CDR3 loop reads CAWSVLAGGDEQFF. The CDR3 nucleotides are TGTGCCTGGAGTGTATTAGCGGGAGGCGATGAGCAGTTCTTC.